This T cell receptor (beta chain) was documented in a study of Ad26.COV2.S vaccination and SARS-CoV-2 variants. Profiling relied on immunoSEQ multiplex PCR, and the TCRdb table lists in-frame clones only, not all of them. The table has 350,000 to 450,000 clones, about 88% seen once. The sample's treatment: approximately 18 received Ad26.COV2.S at low or high dose, single or two shots; 5 received placebo; per-sample allocation not given. Collection of samples fell on day 63 after the first vaccine or placebo injection. The CDR3 runs to 19 residues. The ends were cut back, 4 bases at V and 7 bases at J, with 29 bases in the middle. Germline loops: CDR1 SGHTA, CDR2 FQGNSA.

This clonotype was obtained from a person between 18 and 59 years old who received the Ad26.COV2.S COVID-19 vaccine or a placebo. The specimen comprised peripheral blood, sampled in a trial of Ad26.COV2.S vaccine versus placebo. The chain is built from TRBV7-2 and TRBJ1-5; D is unresolved. The CDR3 DNA follows: TGTGCCAGCAGCTCCCCGCCTACGGGGATCCCCCTATTAGAACAGCCCCAGCATTTT. Encoded protein: CASSSPPTGIPLLEQPQHF.